The 20 T cell receptor beta chains below come from one sample, sequenced in a study of blood T cell repertoires in COVID-19. Clones were sequenced by immunoSEQ multiplex PCR, and TCRdb holds only the in-frame ones, with some missing. The profile shows some 150,000 clones, roughly 80% of them singletons. The sample taken for sequencing was peripheral blood. All receptors come from a man older than 75 with acute or convalescent COVID-19.

This clone has only a few counts. V is TRBV11-2 and J is TRBJ1-1, with 8 bases identical to TRBD1. Germline V gene sequence: CDR1 SGHAT, CDR2 FQNNGV. This CDR3 has 15 amino acids. V shed 5 bases and J 5 bases; nucleotides not matched to a gene: 10. This CDR3 reads CASSQTTGAGTEAFF. The CDR3 coding sequence is TGTGCCAGCAGCCAAACGACAGGGGCCGGTACTGAAGCTTTCTTT.

The chain employs TRBV6-5 and TRBJ1-3; 7 bases are a match to TRBD1. V shed 6 bases, J shed 0 bases, and the junction held 5 bases outside the gene matches. This CDR3 has 15 amino acids. Germline V gives CDR1 MNHEY, CDR2 SVGAGI. The CDR3, as DNA: TGTGCCAGCAGCCGACAGGGTAACTCTGGAAACACCATATATTTT. Its protein is CASSRQGNSGNTIYF.

This rearrangement joins TRBV10-2 to TRBJ2-3; D unresolved. With 4 bases removed from V and 0 bases from J, the gap between germline ends came to 5 bases. The CDR3 is 13 amino acids. Germline V gives CDR1 WSHSY, CDR2 SAAADI. This CDR3 reads CASSALSTDTQYF. DNA for the CDR3: TGCGCCAGCAGTGCCCTGAGCACAGATACGCAGTATTTT.

The gene calls are TRBV7-9 and TRBJ1-5; D is unclear. CDR1 is SEHNR and CDR2 is FQNEAQ in the germline V gene (reference sequence). The CDR3 runs to 12 residues. V gave up 4 bases and J gave up 4 bases, with 5 bases separating them. The CDR3 here is CASSSRNQPQHF. The CDR3 region has the DNA TGTGCCAGCAGCTCCAGAAATCAGCCCCAGCATTTT.

J is TRBJ2-7 and V is TRBV18, with 7 bases identical to TRBD1. The V gene end was trimmed by 5 bases and the J gene end by 6 bases; junction bases not matched to a gene: 7. The CDR3 runs to 13 residues. Germline V gives CDR1 KGHSH, CDR2 LQKENI. The DNA of the CDR3 is TGTGCCAGCTCAGCGACAGGGAATGGCGAGCAGTACGTC. The encoded protein is CASSATGNGEQYV.

V gene TRBV5-4 combines with J gene TRBJ2-2, with D maybe TRBD2 (6 bases). The CDR3 contains 16 residues. The V gene's germline CDR1 is SGHNT and CDR2 YYREEE (reference sequence). V was cut by 4 bases and J by 7 bases, with 20 bases left in between. The CDR3 nucleotides are TGTGCCAGCAGCCCCAACAGAACCCCGCGGGGCGGGGAGCTGTTTTTT. Translated, it gives CASSPNRTPRGGELFF.

This chain uses TRBV9 with TRBJ2-5, with D uncertain. This CDR3 region has 10 residues. Germline V gene sequence: CDR1 SGDLS, CDR2 YYNGEE. V lost 2 bases and J lost 14, with 10 bases in between. Written as DNA, the CDR3 is TGTGCCAGCAGCGTTAGAGACTCCTACTTC. Protein product: CASSVRDSYF. Using reference TRBV9 and TRBJ2-5 for the parts outside the CDR3, the full variable domain is DSGVTQTPKHLITATGQRVTLRCSPRSGDLSVYWYQQSLDQGLQFLIQYYNGEERAKGNILERFSAQQFPDLHSELNLSSLELGDSALYFCASSVRDSYFGPGTRLLVL.

This chain joins TRBV6-5 and TRBJ1-1, with 11 bases aligning to TRBD1. Trimming at V came to 7 bases and at J to 5 bases, leaving 6 bases not matched to a gene. Looked up from germline, CDR1 is MNHEY and CDR2 is SVGAGI. The CDR3 has 14 residues. Written as DNA, the CDR3 is TGTGCCAGCATTGGGGACAGGGGGTCTACTGAAGCTTTCTTT. Translated, it gives CASIGDRGSTEAFF.

V is TRBV12-1 and J is TRBJ1-2; TRBD1 is the table's D call and was not checked against the DNA. TRBV12-1 is deemed a pseudogene. The CDR3 is 14 residues long. The CDR3 bases are TGTGCCAGCCGGGTTCACAGGGTTGACTATGGCTACACCTTC. Its translation is CASRVHRVDYGYTF.

This chain uses TRBV24-1 with TRBJ2-2, with D perhaps matching TRBD2 (8 bases). Between the trimmed V and J ends, which lost 10 bases and 3 bases, there was a span of 17 bases. Germline assignment: CDR1 KGHDR and CDR2 SFDVKD. CDR3 length: 15 amino acids. CDR3 amino acids: CATGLGGRDTGELFF. DNA for the CDR3: TGTGCCACGGGACTAGGGGGCCGCGACACCGGGGAGCTGTTTTTT.

The V gene is TRBV7-3, the J gene TRBJ2-4; TRBD1 matches at 7 bases. After removal of 2 bases from V and 4 bases from J, the junction contained 5 bases not matched to a gene. CDR1 SGHTA and CDR2 FQGTGA come from the germline V gene. This CDR3 is 15 amino acids long. The CDR3 sequence is CASSLAGGGKNIQYF. The CDR3 DNA follows: TGTGCCAGCAGCTTAGCAGGGGGTGGGAAAAACATTCAGTACTTC.

The chain has TRBV29-1 and TRBJ2-1; 8 positions match TRBD1. J gave up 6 bases and V 5 bases, and 12 bases lay outside the gene matches. The V gene's germline CDR1 is SQVTM and CDR2 ANQGSEA. The CDR3 is made up of 15 amino acids. CDR3 region: CSVRGQQGVGNEQFF. As DNA, the CDR3 is TGCAGCGTTCGGGGTCAACAGGGGGTAGGCAATGAGCAGTTCTTC.

The rearrangement uses TRBV25-1 and TRBJ2-2; D is possibly TRBD2 (5 bases). The CDR3 spans 11 residues. Germline V gene data show CDR1 as MGHDK and CDR2 as SYGVNS. V dropped 9 bases and J dropped 9 bases, with 11 bases sitting between them. CDR3 protein: CASSPGRELFF. The CDR3 nucleotides read TGTGCCAGTTCCCCGGGAAGGGAGCTGTTTTTT.

The J gene is TRBJ2-5, the V gene TRBV7-6; a possible D gene is TRBD1 (6 bases). CDR3 length equals 13 residues. The germline CDR1 and CDR2 sequences are SGHVS and FNYEAQ. V dropped 1 base and J dropped 7 bases, with 10 bases sitting between them. The CDR3 here is CASSLGGPGTQYF. The CDR3, as DNA: TGTGCCAGCAGCTTAGGGGGGCCGGGGACCCAGTACTTC.

The chain uses TRBV9 and TRBJ1-1, with 11 bases fitting TRBD1. CDR3 length: 17 residues. V gave up 0 bases and J gave up 2 bases; unmatched junction bases: 6. CDR1 and CDR2 from the germline V gene are SGDLS and YYNGEE. The chain's CDR3 is CASSVGPGQGVNTEAFF. In DNA, the CDR3 is TGTGCCAGCAGCGTAGGTCCGGGACAGGGGGTTAACACTGAAGCTTTCTTT.

The genes are TRBV12-3 or TRBV12-4 and TRBJ2-5, with TRBD1 identical over 10 bases. The V and J ends lost 10 bases and 5 bases, in that order; junction bases with no gene match: 7. CDR3 length equals 13 residues. The CDR3 protein is CATSRTGGETQYF. In DNA, the CDR3 is TGTGCCACTTCCAGGACAGGGGGGGAGACCCAGTACTTC.

The chain couples TRBV28 to TRBJ2-4; D unresolved. The V and J ends lost 5 bases and 0 bases respectively, with 8 bases between them. The CDR3 has 14 amino acids. Germline CDR1 and CDR2: MDHEN and SYDVKM. The CDR3 DNA sequence: TGTGCCAGCAGTGCGCTCATAGCCAAAAACATTCAGTACTTC. Protein sequence: CASSALIAKNIQYF.

This rearrangement joins TRBV2 to TRBJ2-3; D not resolved. CDR1 is SNHLY and CDR2 is FYNNEI in the germline V gene. V shed 5 bases and J shed 1 base, with 13 bases lying between them. CDR3 size: 15 residues. CDR3 protein: CASSHSGWGTDTQYF. The CDR3 DNA follows: TGTGCCAGCAGTCATTCAGGTTGGGGCACAGATACGCAGTATTTT. The full variable domain, completed using reference TRBV2 and TRBJ2-3, is EPEVTQTPSHQVTQMGQEVILRCVPISNHLYFYWYRQILGQKVEFLVSFYNNEISEKSEIFDDQFSVERPDGSNFTLKIRSTKLEDSAMYFCASSHSGWGTDTQYFGPGTRLTVL.

The rearrangement links TRBV21-1 to TRBJ1-1. TRBV21-1 is given as a pseudogene. This CDR3 contains 12 residues. As DNA, the CDR3 is TGTGCCAGCAGCAAAGGGGGAGATCGAGCTTTCTTT. This sequence encodes CASSKGGDRAFF.

This sequence joins TRBV5-1 and TRBJ2-3; 9 bases are a match to TRBD1. The germline CDR1 and CDR2 sequences are SGHRS and YFSETQ. V gave up 6 bases and J gave up 5 bases; unmatched junction bases: 7. The length of the CDR3 is 14 residues. For the CDR3, the DNA is TGCGCCAGCAACCGGGGACAGGGCCAAGATACGCAGTATTTT. Translating gives CASNRGQGQDTQYF.